These T cell receptor beta chains were read from a single sample in a study of cytotoxic CD8 clonotypes in ibrutinib-treated CLL. The table came from immunoSEQ multiplex PCR; TCRdb's copy has only in-frame clones and leaves some out. The repertoire holds about 120,000 clones, more than 55% seen once, with about 40% in the top ten. Sequencing was performed on PBMCs, taken after 24 months of ibrutinib treatment. These TCRs come from a human donor with chronic lymphocytic leukemia. CDR3s include the opening cysteine and the closing phenylalanine or tryptophan. The D gene is left open where the match is weak. Clone size is given for some rows only: seen once, a few or many times, or a class if the clone is expanded.

J gene,D gene,clone size,V gene,CDR3 DNA,CDR3 protein
TRBJ1-2,.,.,TRBV27,TGTGCCAGCAGTTTAACTAACTATGGCTACACCTTC,CASSLTNYGYTF
TRBJ1-1,.,many,TRBV7-3,TGTGCCAGCAGCACCCAGGGAGGCACTGAAGCTTTCTTT,CASSTQGGTEAFF
TRBJ1-1,.,few,TRBV7-9,TGTGCCAGCAGCTTAGCGTTGAGGCAGAACACTGAAGCTTTCTTT,CASSLALRQNTEAFF
TRBJ1-2,TRBD1,once,TRBV7-2,TGTGCCAGCAGCCTCCGGGACAGGGGAAACTATGGCTACACCTTC,CASSLRDRGNYGYTF
TRBJ1-5,TRBD1,.,TRBV27,TGTGCCAGCAGTCGACAGGGGAGCAATCAGCCCCAGCATTTT,CASSRQGSNQPQHF
TRBJ2-1,.,.,TRBV7-6,TGTGCCAGCAGCCGACTTCAGTCCTACAATGAGCAGTTCTTC,CASSRLQSYNEQFF
TRBJ1-1,TRBD1,few,TRBV18,TGTGCCAGCTCACCATTGACAGGGACCACTGAAGCTTTCTTT,CASSPLTGTTEAFF
TRBJ2-2,.,many,TRBV30,TGTGCCTGGAGAACGAAACGGGGCGGAGGGGAGCTGTTTTTT,CAWRTKRGGGELFF
TRBJ1-2,TRBD1,few,TRBV5-1,TGCGCCAGTTTTCAAGGACAGGGAGGAGGCTACACCTTC,CASFQGQGGGYTF
TRBJ2-7,TRBD1,.,TRBV5-6,TGTGCCAGCAGCTTGGACAGGGGGCAAGGCGAGCAGTACTTC,CASSLDRGQGEQYF
TRBJ2-2,.,.,TRBV4-3,TGCGCCAGCAGCCAAGACAGGAACACCGGGGAGCTGTTTTTT,CASSQDRNTGELFF
TRBJ1-1,TRBD1,few,TRBV28,TGTGCCAGCACCCGAGAAGGGAGGACAGGGGGGGGAACTTTCTTT,CASTREGRTGGGTFF
TRBJ2-1,TRBD1,.,TRBV7-3,TGTGCCAGCAGCTTGGGGACAGGAATCTACAATGAGCAGTTCTTC,CASSLGTGIYNEQFF